Each of the 26 T cell receptor beta chains below was sequenced from the same sample in a study of blood T cell repertoires in COVID-19. The repertoire was sequenced with immunoSEQ multiplex PCR; TCRdb's copy has only in-frame clones and lacks some. This sample has more than 55,000 clones; around 77% occur once, and the top ten carry about 20%. The sequenced sample was peripheral blood. The origin of the receptors is a man aged 80 or over with active or convalescent COVID-19.

The genes are TRBV2 and TRBJ2-7; D remains ambiguous. The CDR3 is made up of 14 amino acids. Germline V gene data show CDR1 as SNHLY and CDR2 as FYNNEI. V was cut by 6 bases and J by 2 bases, with 14 bases left in between. The CDR3 is CASRSVQTTYEQYF. In nucleotides, the CDR3 is TGTGCCAGCAGGTCCGTACAAACAACCTACGAGCAGTACTTC.

This clone was recorded once. The J gene is TRBJ2-3, the V gene TRBV5-1; TRBD2 matches 13 bases. The CDR3 totals 16 residues. After removal of 4 bases from V and 7 bases from J, the junction contained 9 bases not matched to a gene. Per the germline V gene, CDR1 is SGHRS and CDR2 is YFSETQ. CDR3 loop: CASSRPTSGRRYTQYF. The CDR3 region has the DNA TGCGCCAGCAGCAGGCCGACTAGCGGGAGGCGGTATACGCAGTATTTT.

The gene calls are TRBV5-8 and TRBJ2-5, with D perhaps TRBD1 (6 bases). The germline V gene has CDR1 SGHTS and CDR2 YDEGEE. The CDR3 spans 13 residues. Between the trimmed V and J ends, which lost 2 bases and 5 bases, there was a span of 10 bases. In nucleotides, the CDR3 is TGTGCCAGCAGCTTCCGGACAGTCGAGACCCAGTACTTC. It translates to CASSFRTVETQYF.

This clone was seen a handful of times. The rearrangement joins TRBV4-3 to TRBJ2-7; 10 bases map to TRBD1. Losses at the gene ends were 3 bases for V and 6 bases for J; bases not matched to a gene: 8. Germline V gene sequence: CDR1 LGHNA, CDR2 YSLEER. CDR3 length: 15 amino acids. The CDR3 coding sequence is TGCGCCAGCAGCCACCTGACCGGGACAGGGGTCGAGCAGTACTTC. As protein: CASSHLTGTGVEQYF.

This clone was seen once. V gene TRBV30 combines with J gene TRBJ1-5; possibly TRBD1 for D (6 bases). V lost 3 bases, J lost 2 bases, and 14 bases lay in between. CDR1 is GTSNPN, CDR2 SVGIG, per germline (reference sequence). The CDR3 sequence is 15 residues long. The CDR3 sequence: CAWREVGAGNQPQHF. CDR3 nucleotide sequence: TGTGCCTGGAGGGAGGTGGGGGCAGGCAATCAGCCCCAGCATTTT. Full variable domain (remainder filled in from reference TRBV30 and TRBJ1-5): SQTIHQWPATLVQPVGSPLSLECTVEGTSNPNLYWYRQAAGRGLQLLFYSVGIGQISSEVPQNLSASRPQDRQFILSSKKLLLSDSGFYLCAWREVGAGNQPQHFGDGTRLSIL.

This clone was picked up a small number of times. The chain uses TRBV27 and TRBJ2-2; TRBD2 aligns across 7 bases. CDR1 and CDR2 (germline): MNHEY, SMNVEV (reference sequence). CDR3 length: 15 amino acids. J lost 5 bases, V lost 6 bases, and 9 bases had no gene match. CDR3 DNA: TGTGCCAGCAGCGGGACTACGGAGGGGACCGGGGAGCTGTTTTTT. Translated: CASSGTTEGTGELFF.

In its sample, this clone was seen once. This rearrangement joins TRBV28 to TRBJ1-2; tentative D call: TRBD1 (6 bases). The CDR3 is made up of 14 amino acids. Trimming left V 6 bases short and J 4 bases short, with 15 bases between. The germline CDR1 and CDR2 sequences are MDHEN and SYDVKM. The CDR3 region is CASSPQGKGYGYTF. The CDR3 DNA reads as TGTGCCAGCAGCCCACAGGGAAAGGGCTATGGCTACACCTTC.

The rearrangement uses TRBV29-1 and TRBJ1-3, with D possibly TRBD1 on 5 matching bases. Germline lookup yields CDR1 SQVTM and CDR2 ANQGSEA. The CDR3 length is 14 residues. Trimming took 6 bases from V and 0 from J, leaving 12 bases between them. The CDR3 nucleotides read TGCAGCGTCCGCGGGACCGTCTCTGGAAACACCATATATTTT. It yields the protein CSVRGTVSGNTIYF.

The rearrangement links TRBV14 to TRBJ1-1, with 10 bases that match TRBD1. CDR3 length: 15 amino acids. J was trimmed by 6 bases and V by 1 base; bases with no gene match: 5. Germline assignment: CDR1 SGHDN and CDR2 FVKESK. The CDR3 bases are TGTGCCAGCAGCCAAGGAAACGGACAGGGGGCTGAAGCTTTCTTT. Amino acid sequence: CASSQGNGQGAEAFF.

This clone showed up many times. The chain has TRBV13 and TRBJ1-6; D might be TRBD1 (6 bases). This CDR3 spans 17 amino acids. Trimming took 6 bases from V and 2 from J, leaving 17 bases between them. Per germline, CDR1 PRHDT and CDR2 FYEKMQ (reference sequence). Here the CDR3 reads CASRSRGAGTYNSPLHF. In nucleotides, the CDR3 is TGTGCCAGCAGATCCAGGGGAGCTGGCACCTATAATTCACCCCTCCACTTT.

There are a few counts of this clone. The chain combines TRBV6-4 with TRBJ1-3; D is undetermined. V lost 3 bases and J 0 bases, leaving 18 bases between the germline ends. CDR3 length: 18 residues. CDR1 is MRHNA and CDR2 is SNTAGT in the germline V gene. The CDR3 protein is CASSESRLCHFSGNTIYF. The CDR3 nucleotides are TGTGCCAGCAGTGAGTCGAGGTTGTGTCACTTCTCTGGAAACACCATATATTTT.

This rearrangement joins TRBV7-3 to TRBJ2-3; weak D call: TRBD2 (6 bases). This CDR3 spans 16 amino acids. Germline assignment: CDR1 SGHTA and CDR2 FQGTGA. The V gene lost 4 bases and the J gene lost 2 bases, with 16 bases spanning the gap. The CDR3 DNA reads TGTGCCAGCAGCTACCTCGGGAGACGGCTCACAGATACGCAGTATTTT. Amino acids: CASSYLGRRLTDTQYF.

This clone was seen a few times. The J gene is TRBJ2-7, the V gene TRBV5-1; D might be TRBD1 (6 bases). The length of the CDR3 is 14 residues. Deletions cut 2 bases from V and 2 bases from J, with 11 bases between. Germline lookup yields CDR1 SGHRS and CDR2 YFSETQ. CDR3 amino acids: CASSFNRDAYEQYF. For the CDR3, the DNA is TGCGCCAGCAGCTTTAACAGGGACGCCTACGAGCAGTACTTC.

V and J are TRBV6-4 and TRBJ2-1; D possibly corresponds to TRBD1 (6 bases). Germline CDR1 and CDR2: MRHNA and SNTAGT. V was trimmed by 10 bases and J by 4 bases, leaving 26 bases between them. The CDR3 is 17 residues long. The CDR3 here is CATGQGQEGSGYNEQFF. CDR3 nucleotides: TGTGCCACTGGGCAGGGGCAGGAAGGGAGTGGATACAATGAGCAGTTCTTC.

This chain joins TRBV28 and TRBJ1-2; TRBD1 matches 9 bases. Germline values: CDR1 MDHEN, CDR2 SYDVKM. This CDR3 spans 13 amino acids. V dropped 10 bases and J dropped 8; count of bases not matched to a gene: 11. The DNA of the CDR3 is TGTGCCATCCCGGGACAGGGCTCCGGGGGCTACACCTTC. Protein product: CAIPGQGSGGYTF.

This clone was seen a single time. The chain carries TRBV7-9 and TRBJ1-2; TRBD1 might be the D (5 bases). V was trimmed by 5 bases and J by 5 bases, leaving 18 bases between them. The CDR3 loop spans 15 amino acids. Germline assignment: CDR1 SEHNR and CDR2 FQNEAQ (reference sequence). The CDR3 loop reads CASSNPGGGSYGYTF. The DNA of the CDR3 is TGTGCCAGCAGCAACCCCGGGGGGGGGAGTTATGGCTACACCTTC.

The rearrangement links TRBV24-1 to TRBJ1-1; D is uncertain. This CDR3 region has 13 residues. V was shortened by 3 bases and J by 6 bases, with 10 bases between the two germline ends. Per the germline V gene, CDR1 is KGHDR and CDR2 is SFDVKD. DNA of the CDR3: TGTGCCACCAGTGATCCGGGAGGGCCTGAAGCTTTCTTT. This translates into CATSDPGGPEAFF.

This clone was counted between two and nine times. This chain connects TRBV3-1 (or the pseudogene TRBV3-2) to TRBJ1-6, with D uncertain. V lost 5 bases and J lost 0, with 5 bases in between. Germline V gives CDR1 LGHDT, CDR2 YNNKEL (reference sequence). This CDR3 spans 14 amino acids. The CDR3 nucleotides read TGTGCCAGCAGCAAGAGCTCCTATAATTCACCCCTCCACTTT. Amino acids: CASSKSSYNSPLHF.

The chain has TRBV7-8 and TRBJ1-5, with no clear D. Trimming left V 1 base short and J 7 bases short, with 8 bases between. This CDR3 has 13 amino acids. The germline V gene encodes CDR1 SGHVS and CDR2 FQNEAQ. The CDR3 protein is CASSLGGYQPQHF. The CDR3, as DNA: TGTGCCAGCAGCTTAGGAGGTTACCAGCCCCAGCATTTT.

The chain links TRBV7-2 to TRBJ2-7, with TRBD2 matching over 7 bases. Germline lookup yields CDR1 SGHTA and CDR2 FQGNSA. The CDR3 contains 17 residues. Trimming removed 1 base from V and 2 bases from J; junction bases left unmatched: 11. CDR3 bases: TGTGCCAGCAGCTTAGACCCTGTGGGAGGGGCTGCCTACGAGCAGTACTTC. It codes for CASSLDPVGGAAYEQYF.

J is TRBJ2-3 and V is TRBV6-2 or TRBV6-3; D remains ambiguous. V shed 5 bases and J shed 6 bases, with 9 bases lying between them. The CDR3 is 12 residues long. Germline-derived CDR1 and CDR2 are MNHEY and SVGEGT. The CDR3 sequence is CASSPSEDTQYF. The CDR3 nucleotides read TGTGCCAGCAGTCCATCTGAGGATACGCAGTATTTT.

The chain couples TRBV2 to TRBJ2-3; 15 nucleotides match TRBD2. The CDR3 is 19 amino acids. Germline CDR1 reads SNHLY; CDR2 reads FYNNEI. The junction had 18 bases not matched to a gene; V was cut back by 9 bases and J by 5 bases. CDR3 DNA: TGTGCCAGTACCCCGATGGGACTAGCGGGGGGTCGGGCAATAGATACGCAGTATTTT. Translating it yields CASTPMGLAGGRAIDTQYF.

Turning to this clone: Other DNA sequences within the sample encode an identical CDR3. This chain joins TRBV28 and TRBJ1-5, with D perhaps TRBD1 (6 bases). The CDR3 loop spans 13 amino acids. The V end was cut by 6 bases, the J end by 4 bases, with 10 bases between. CDR1 and CDR2 from the germline V gene are MDHEN and SYDVKM. In DNA form, the CDR3 reads TGTGCCAGCAGGGGGGCTTCTAATCAGCCCCAGCATTTT. This codes for CASRGASNQPQHF.

This rearrangement joins TRBV19 to TRBJ2-1; the match to TRBD2 covers 11 bases. Germline CDR1 reads LNHDA; CDR2 reads SQIVND (reference sequence). The CDR3 extends over 14 amino acids. V gave up 9 bases and J gave up 2 bases; unmatched junction bases: 3. The CDR3 region has the DNA TGTGCCAGGGGACTAGCGGAGGCCTACAATGAGCAGTTCTTC. This encodes CARGLAEAYNEQFF.

The rearrangement uses TRBV18 and TRBJ2-2; 9 bases are shared with TRBD2. The V and J ends lost 6 bases and 3 bases, in that order; junction bases with no gene match: 11. Per germline, CDR1 KGHSH and CDR2 LQKENI. The CDR3 is 17 residues long. The CDR3 here is CASSYRALAGYTGELFF. The CDR3 DNA reads TGTGCCAGCTCCTACAGAGCGCTAGCGGGATACACCGGGGAGCTGTTTTTT.

The chain recombines TRBV28 with TRBJ1-2; D ambiguous. Per the germline V gene, CDR1 is MDHEN and CDR2 is SYDVKM. Trimming shortened V by 5 bases and J by 9 bases, and 10 bases separated the two germline ends. This CDR3 is 11 amino acids long. The CDR3, as DNA: TGTGCCAGCAGTATCCAGAATCGCTACACCTTC. Residues: CASSIQNRYTF.